Following are 21 T cell receptor beta chains from one sample sequenced in a study of blood T cell repertoires in COVID-19. The protocol was immunoSEQ multiplex PCR, while the TCRdb copy is restricted to in-frame clones and leaves out a portion. The data contain about 120,000 clones, 79% of them singletons. Source material: peripheral blood. Receptor source: a woman of 80 years or more with acute or convalescent COVID-19.

V is TRBV6-1 and J is TRBJ2-7; possibly TRBD1 for D (5 bases). The CDR3 extends over 14 amino acids. Trimming removed 1 base from V and 4 bases from J, with 11 bases in between. The germline V gene has CDR1 MNHNS and CDR2 SASEGT. CDR3: CASSEGVQGYEQYF. The CDR3 coding sequence is TGTGCCAGCAGTGAAGGGGTCCAGGGTTACGAGCAGTACTTC.

The table lists this clone with a count of one. The chain employs TRBV7-9 and TRBJ1-2; 7 positions match TRBD1. The length of the CDR3 is 15 residues. Germline V lookup: CDR1 SEHNR, CDR2 FQNEAQ (reference sequence). V shed 4 bases and J 7 bases; nucleotides not matched to a gene: 12. The CDR3 nucleotides are TGTGCCAGCAGCTCGAGGAGACAGGGTGAGGCTGGCTACACCTTC. Residues: CASSSRRQGEAGYTF.

The CDR3 coding sequence is TGTGCCAGCAGTTACATGGGAGATGGTGAAAAACTGTTTTTT. Encoded protein: CASSYMGDGEKLFF. The chain couples TRBV6-5 to TRBJ1-4; D is unresolved. V was shortened by 2 bases and J by 7 bases, with 11 bases between the two germline ends. Germline V CDR1 and CDR2: MNHEY, SVGAGI. The CDR3 is 14 residues long.

This chain links TRBV23-1 with TRBJ1-1; D perhaps matches TRBD1 (5 bases). TRBV23-1 is annotated as an ORF whose role is uncertain. With 11 bases removed from V and 8 bases from J, the gap between germline ends came to 18 bases. This CDR3 has 12 amino acids. Here the CDR3 reads CASRKGSSEAFF. The CDR3 nucleotides are TGCGCCTCACGAAAGGGGTCAAGCGAAGCTTTCTTT.

The chain has TRBV13 and TRBJ2-5; TRBD1 aligns across 9 bases. CDR3 size: 17 residues. With 1 base clipped from V and 4 bases from J, the junction kept 10 bases outside the gene matches. Germline V CDR1 and CDR2: PRHDT, FYEKMQ (reference sequence). CDR3 nucleotides: TGTGCCAGCAGCTTAGTTACCGGGACAGGGTTGGGAGAGACCCAGTACTTC. As protein: CASSLVTGTGLGETQYF.

This clone was seen only a few times. Additional DNA sequences in this sample encode the identical CDR3. This sequence joins TRBV11-2 and TRBJ1-5; 9 nucleotides align to TRBD1. CDR3 size: 15 residues. CDR1 SGHAT and CDR2 FQNNGV come from the germline V gene. V lost 1 base to trimming and J lost 2 bases; unmatched junction nucleotides: 0. The CDR3 spells CASSLGTGGNQPQHF. The CDR3 DNA reads TGTGCCAGCAGCTTAGGGACAGGGGGCAATCAGCCCCAGCATTTT.

The CDR3 loop reads CASGRGGSTDTQYF. The DNA for the CDR3 is TGTGCCAGCGGCCGGGGGGGGAGCACAGATACGCAGTATTTT. The chain uses TRBV27 and TRBJ2-3; 8 nucleotides agree with TRBD2. The germline CDR1 and CDR2 sequences are MNHEY and SMNVEV (reference sequence). The J segment lost 0 bases and the V segment lost 8 bases, leaving 4 bases of the junction unmatched. This CDR3 is 14 amino acids long.

The chain joins TRBV27 to TRBJ1-5; D perhaps matches TRBD1 (5 bases). The germline V gene encodes CDR1 MNHEY and CDR2 SMNVEV (reference sequence). The V gene lost 1 base and the J gene lost 0 bases, with 13 bases spanning the gap. The CDR3 loop spans 17 amino acids. The CDR3 nucleotides read TGTGCCAGCAGTTTATGGGGGGACGGGTATAGCAATCAGCCCCAGCATTTT. Protein: CASSLWGDGYSNQPQHF.

J is TRBJ2-2 and V is TRBV24-1; D call uncertain. V lost 4 bases to trimming and J lost 2 bases, with 7 bases between them. CDR3 length: 14 residues. Germline loops: CDR1 KGHDR, CDR2 SFDVKD. The CDR3 coding sequence is TGTGCCACCAGTGACCCTACTAACACCGGGGAGCTGTTTTTT. It is translated as CATSDPTNTGELFF.

The rearrangement joins TRBV19 to TRBJ2-3; no firm D call. The CDR3 spans 15 residues. Trimming removed 5 bases at V and 3 bases at J, with 15 bases between. Germline V CDR1 and CDR2: LNHDA, SQIVND (reference sequence). CDR3 residues: CASSPPLGRTDTQYF. The CDR3 DNA sequence: TGTGCCAGTAGTCCCCCCCTAGGTAGAACAGATACGCAGTATTTT.

The chain has TRBV20-1 and TRBJ1-6; D perhaps matches TRBD1 (6 bases). V was trimmed by 4 bases and J by 17 bases, leaving 15 bases between them. This CDR3 has 11 residues. CDR1 and CDR2 from the germline V gene are DFQATT and SNEGSKA (reference sequence). DNA for the CDR3: TGCAGTGCTACGCCAACCGGGACATTCCACTTT. It encodes CSATPTGTFHF.

The chain recombines TRBV19 with TRBJ2-5; D is undetermined. The CDR3 covers 15 residues. The V gene's germline CDR1 is LNHDA and CDR2 SQIVND (reference sequence). The V gene lost 3 bases and the J gene lost 5 bases, with 16 bases spanning the gap. CDR3 sequence (DNA): TGTGCCAGTAGTATCCACTCCCAGATGGAGGAGACCCAGTACTTC. It encodes CASSIHSQMEETQYF.

V gene TRBV7-2 combines with J gene TRBJ2-7; TRBD1 matches at 8 bases. Germline V gene sequence: CDR1 SGHTA, CDR2 FQGNSA. The CDR3 covers 14 residues. With 1 base clipped from V and 2 bases from J, the junction kept 1 base outside the gene matches. CDR3 residues: CASSLGTGTYEQYF. CDR3 DNA sequence: TGTGCCAGCAGCTTAGGGACAGGGACCTACGAGCAGTACTTC.

This sequence joins TRBV12-5 and TRBJ1-1, with 8 bases lining up with TRBD1. CDR1 and CDR2 (germline): LGHNT, FRNRAP. This CDR3 region has 14 residues. V was clipped by 6 bases and J by 5 bases; unmatched bases: 8. This CDR3 reads CASGAITGGTEAFF. The DNA of the CDR3 is TGTGCTAGTGGAGCCATTACAGGGGGTACTGAAGCTTTCTTT.

This clone appeared a few times. This chain joins TRBV19 and TRBJ1-5; possibly TRBD1 for D (6 bases). Germline V lookup: CDR1 LNHDA, CDR2 SQIVND (reference sequence). Trimming removed 5 bases from V and 1 base from J, with 9 bases in between. This CDR3 region has 14 residues. CDR3 in amino acids: CASSGQPSNQPQHF. The DNA of the CDR3 is TGTGCCAGTAGTGGACAGCCGAGCAATCAGCCCCAGCATTTT.

CDR3 protein: CASSYLGQGGQPQHF. The CDR3 region has the DNA TGTGCCAGCAGTTACTTGGGACAGGGAGGTCAGCCCCAGCATTTT. The J gene is TRBJ1-5, the V gene TRBV6-5; 9 nucleotides line up with TRBD1. Per the germline V gene, CDR1 is MNHEY and CDR2 is SVGAGI. J gave up 6 bases and V 1 base, and 4 bases lay outside the gene matches. The CDR3 totals 15 residues.

J is TRBJ2-7 and V is TRBV25-1; 9 bases line up with TRBD1. With V trimmed by 4 bases and J by 4 bases, 11 bases remained unmatched. From germline, CDR1 is MGHDK and CDR2 SYGVNS. The CDR3 loop spans 16 amino acids. CDR3 protein: CASSGTGTGFLYEQYF. In DNA form, the CDR3 reads TGTGCCAGCAGTGGTACCGGGACAGGGTTCCTTTACGAGCAGTACTTC.

The chain links TRBV6-6 to TRBJ1-3; tentatively, D is TRBD1 (5 bases). V was cut by 5 bases and J by 5 bases, with 19 bases left in between. CDR3 size: 16 residues. Germline V gene lookup returns CDR1 MNHNY and CDR2 SVGAGI (reference sequence). CDR3 sequence (DNA): TGTGCCAGCAGTCGCGGGACTATCGCTAATCGAAACACCATATATTTT. This encodes CASSRGTIANRNTIYF.

The chain joins TRBV7-9 to TRBJ2-4; 9 bases match TRBD2. J gave up 9 bases and V 3 bases, and 12 bases lay outside the gene matches. CDR3 length: 16 residues. Per the germline V gene, CDR1 is SEHNR and CDR2 is FQNEAQ (reference sequence). The CDR3 here is CASSFGVSGGPIIQYF. The CDR3 DNA follows: TGTGCCAGCAGCTTTGGAGTCAGCGGGGGGCCTATCATTCAGTACTTC.

Judged by abundance, this clone is medium-sized. The J gene is TRBJ1-2, the V gene TRBV10-2; 8 bases fit TRBD1. The CDR3 runs 16 residues. The J segment lost 2 bases and the V segment lost 2 bases, leaving 7 bases of the junction unmatched. Per germline, CDR1 WSHSY and CDR2 SAAADI. CDR3 residues: CASSETKPGGNYGYTF. DNA of the CDR3: TGCGCCAGCAGTGAGACAAAACCAGGGGGCAACTATGGCTACACCTTC.

V usage is TRBV6-2 or TRBV6-3 and J usage is TRBJ1-2, with 7 bases matching TRBD1. The CDR3 consists of 14 residues. The J segment lost 3 bases and the V segment lost 5 bases, leaving 6 bases of the junction unmatched. Looked up from germline, CDR1 is MNHEY and CDR2 is SVGEGT. This CDR3 reads CASSDPGTDYGYTF. The CDR3 DNA reads as TGTGCCAGCAGTGACCCCGGGACAGACTATGGCTACACCTTC.